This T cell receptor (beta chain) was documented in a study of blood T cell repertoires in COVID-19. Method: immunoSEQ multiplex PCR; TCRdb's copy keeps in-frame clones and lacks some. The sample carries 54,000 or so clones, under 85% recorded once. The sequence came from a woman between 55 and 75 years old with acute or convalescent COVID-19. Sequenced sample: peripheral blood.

The DNA of the CDR3 is TGTGCCAGCAGTTTTGCAGGCTCGTATAGCAATCAGCCCCAGCATTTT. Translated: CASSFAGSYSNQPQHF. The rearrangement links TRBV28 to TRBJ1-5; D unresolved. The V gene's germline CDR1 is MDHEN and CDR2 SYDVKM. Trimming stripped 3 bases from V and 0 bases from J, with 12 bases between. This CDR3 comprises 16 residues. The whole variable domain, filled in from reference TRBV28 and TRBJ1-5, reads DVKVTQSSRYLVKRTGEKVFLECVQDMDHENMFWYRQDPGLGLRLIYFSYDVKMKEKGDIPEGYSVSREKKERFSLILESASTNQTSMYLCASSFAGSYSNQPQHFGDGTRLSIL.